The 20 T cell receptor beta chains presented below share a single source sample, sequenced in a study of identical twins. TCRdb processed the 5' RACE reads anew with MiXCR; each CDR3 protein has one entry. The sample gives some 590,000 distinct CDR3 sequences, just under 10% of which show up once; more than 2.5% is in the top ten. This sample also belongs to another study, concerning yellow fever vaccine responses in identical twins.

Sequencing was done on a sample of PBMCs. The receptors derive from a woman under 30 in good health.

Many counts were recorded for this clonotype. J is TRBJ2-1 and V is TRBV3-1; possibly TRBD1 or TRBD2 for D (5 bases each). The germline V and J ends were trimmed by 7 bases and 4 bases, with 20 bases remaining between them. This CDR3 has 16 amino acids. Germline CDR1 is LGHDT and CDR2 is YNNKEL (reference sequence). The CDR3 DNA sequence: TGTGCCAGCAATCACAATATCTGGGGGTTTTACAATGAGCAGTTCTTC. Protein sequence: CASNHNIWGFYNEQFF.

At least ten counts were recorded for this clonotype. The rearrangement uses TRBV5-1 and TRBJ2-1; perhaps TRBD2 as D (6 bases). Trimming removed 0 bases at V and 6 bases at J, with 13 bases between. Per the germline V gene, CDR1 is SGHRS and CDR2 is YFSETQ. CDR3 length: 15 amino acids. The CDR3 coding sequence is TGCGCCAGCAGCTTGGACGGGAGTTCCCCCAATGAGCAGTTCTTC. Translated, it gives CASSLDGSSPNEQFF.

The table lists this clonotype with many counts. The chain joins TRBV5-5 to TRBJ2-7; D unresolved. V was shortened by 4 bases and J by 5 bases, with 19 bases between the two germline ends. This CDR3 is 15 amino acids long. Germline CDR1 is SGHKS and CDR2 is YYEKEE (reference sequence). The CDR3 nucleotides read TGTGCCAGCAGCCCAGCCTGGGAATTGCACGACGAGCAGTACTTC. It yields the protein CASSPAWELHDEQYF.

This clonotype showed up many times. The chain couples TRBV5-1 to TRBJ2-3, with 10 bases matching TRBD2. The CDR3 consists of 17 residues. The germline CDR1 and CDR2 sequences are SGHRS and YFSETQ. V dropped 4 bases and J dropped 0; count of bases not matched to a gene: 8. The CDR3 coding sequence is TGCGCCAGCAGCCCCCGAGTGACTAGCGGGAGCACAGATACGCAGTATTTT. Protein: CASSPRVTSGSTDTQYF.

In its sample, this clonotype was seen many times. The rearrangement uses TRBV29-1 and TRBJ2-7; perhaps TRBD2 as D (5 bases). V shed 2 bases and J shed 4 bases, with 15 bases lying between them. The germline CDR1 and CDR2 sequences are SQVTM and ANQGSEA. The CDR3 is 14 residues long. In nucleotides, the CDR3 is TGCAGCGTTGAAAGACGGGAAGGCTCATACGAGCAGTACTTC. It yields the protein CSVERREGSYEQYF.

The J gene is TRBJ2-1, the V gene TRBV20-1; the match to TRBD2 covers 11 bases. The CDR3 is 12 residues long. Per germline, CDR1 DFQATT and CDR2 SNEGSKA (reference sequence). After removal of 5 bases from V and 12 bases from J, the junction contained 6 bases not matched to a gene. The CDR3 DNA follows: TGCAGTGCTCTAGCGGGAGGCCAGACGCAGTTCTTC. This sequence encodes CSALAGGQTQFF.

The chain links TRBV7-9 to TRBJ2-1; tentative D call: TRBD2 (7 bases). The CDR3 runs to 17 residues. CDR1 and CDR2 from the germline V gene are SEHNR and FQNEAQ (reference sequence). V was trimmed by 5 bases and J by 3 bases, leaving 20 bases between them. CDR3 protein: CASSRIGGGGFYNEQFF. The DNA for the CDR3 is TGTGCCAGCAGCCGTATTGGTGGCGGGGGCTTCTACAATGAGCAGTTCTTC.

This clonotype was seen repeatedly, ten times or more. The chain uses TRBV7-9 and TRBJ1-6; tentative D call: TRBD1 (6 bases). Trimming shortened V by 3 bases and J by 7 bases, and 10 bases separated the two germline ends. Germline assignment: CDR1 SEHNR and CDR2 FQNEAQ (reference sequence). This CDR3 comprises 14 residues. In DNA, the CDR3 is TGTGCCAGCAGCTTGGGAGGGGGGAATTCACCCCTCCACTTT. Translating gives CASSLGGGNSPLHF.

This clonotype came up many times. The chain uses TRBV7-9 and TRBJ2-7; D is uncertain. Germline V gene lookup returns CDR1 SEHNR and CDR2 FQNEAQ (reference sequence). Trimming took off 4 bases at V and 7 bases at J, with 8 bases between the two ends. This CDR3 has 11 residues. The CDR3 region has the DNA TGTGCCAGCAGCTCTAATCTAGAGCAGTACTTC. Its translation is CASSSNLEQYF. Complete variable domain (other parts from reference TRBV7-9 and TRBJ2-7): DTGVSQNPRHKITKRGQNVTFRCDPISEHNRLYWYRQTLGQGPEFLTYFQNEAQLEKSRLLSDRFSAERPKGSFSTLEIQRTEQGDSAMYLCASSSNLEQYFGPGTRLTVT.

This clonotype was seen a few times. The chain links TRBV28 to TRBJ2-3; TRBD1 is a possible D gene (7 bases). V was cut by 5 bases and J by 5 bases, with 17 bases left in between. The CDR3 runs 15 residues. The V gene's germline CDR1 is MDHEN and CDR2 SYDVKM. CDR3 residues: CASSQGGPGGDTQYF. DNA for the CDR3: TGTGCCAGCAGTCAGGGGGGCCCTGGGGGAGATACGCAGTATTTT.

The table lists this clonotype with a few counts. The rearrangement links TRBV5-1 to TRBJ2-1, with 11 bases that match TRBD2. Trimming cost V 5 bases and J 6 bases; bases outside gene matches: 7. CDR1 is SGHRS and CDR2 is YFSETQ in the germline V gene. The CDR3 loop spans 15 amino acids. The CDR3 protein is CASSSLAGGVNEQFF. The CDR3 nucleotides read TGCGCCAGCAGTAGTCTAGCGGGGGGTGTCAATGAGCAGTTCTTC. Drawing the rest from reference TRBV5-1 and TRBJ2-1, the complete variable domain is KAGVTQTPRYLIKTRGQQVTLSCSPISGHRSVSWYQQTPGQGLQFLFEYFSETQRNKGNFPGRFSGRQFSNSRSEMNVSTLELGDSALYLCASSSLAGGVNEQFFGPGTRLTVL.

The rearrangement uses TRBV20-1 and TRBJ2-1; D is possibly TRBD1 or TRBD2 (6 bases each). V was pared by 6 bases and J by 5 bases, with 17 bases between. The CDR3 spans 14 residues. Germline CDR1 is DFQATT and CDR2 is SNEGSKA (reference sequence). The CDR3 DNA reads as TGCAGTGCCCGAGGGGGGCTAGTGAACAATGAGCAGTTCTTC. It translates to CSARGGLVNNEQFF.

This clonotype was found a few times. This sequence joins TRBV20-1 and TRBJ2-1, with a weak D call TRBD2 (6 bases). In germline, CDR1 is DFQATT, CDR2 SNEGSKA (reference sequence). The CDR3 spans 15 residues. The V end was cut by 0 bases, the J end by 0 bases, with 9 bases between. In DNA, the CDR3 is TGCAGTGCTAGAGATATGGGGGGCTCCTACAATGAGCAGTTCTTC. It is translated as CSARDMGGSYNEQFF.

In its sample, this clonotype was seen a few times. V gene TRBV20-1 combines with J gene TRBJ2-7; perhaps D is TRBD1 or TRBD2 (6 bases each). Trimming took 5 bases from V and 5 from J, leaving 19 bases between them. The CDR3 covers 14 residues. CDR1 is DFQATT and CDR2 is SNEGSKA in the germline V gene (reference sequence). CDR3: CSAQTVQGGHEQYF. In DNA, the CDR3 is TGCAGTGCTCAAACTGTACAGGGAGGACACGAGCAGTACTTC.

Only a few counts were recorded for this clonotype. The rearrangement links TRBV20-1 to TRBJ2-3; tentative D call: TRBD2 (6 bases). Germline CDR1 reads DFQATT; CDR2 reads SNEGSKA (reference sequence). V lost 0 bases, J lost 2 bases, and 36 bases lay in between. CDR3 length: 23 amino acids. In DNA, the CDR3 is TGCAGTGCTAGAGATCATCTCGTAGCGGAAACTACCAAGCGCCAAGCATACACAGATACGCAGTATTTT. Protein: CSARDHLVAETTKRQAYTDTQYF.

In this sample, this clonotype turned up once. The chain joins TRBV7-9 to TRBJ2-5, with D possibly matching TRBD1 (6 bases). Germline V gives CDR1 SEHNR, CDR2 FQNEAQ (reference sequence). V gave up 7 bases and J gave up 2 bases, with 17 bases separating them. The CDR3 has 15 residues. This CDR3 reads CASNVPGQQQETQYF. The CDR3 coding sequence is TGTGCCAGCAACGTGCCGGGACAACAGCAAGAGACCCAGTACTTC.

This chain joins TRBV12-3 or TRBV12-4 and TRBJ2-7, with no clear D. The CDR3 is made up of 13 amino acids. Trimming took off 0 bases at V and 2 bases at J, with 5 bases between the two ends. Here the CDR3 DNA reads TGTGCCAGCAGTTTAGCAGTCACCTACGAGCAGTACTTC. This translates into CASSLAVTYEQYF.

This clonotype was observed a few times. The chain recombines TRBV14 with TRBJ2-3, with D possibly matching TRBD2 (5 bases). Germline V gives CDR1 SGHDN, CDR2 FVKESK. V lost 3 bases to trimming and J lost 6 bases, with 16 bases between them. The CDR3 totals 15 residues. CDR3 DNA: TGTGCCAGCAGCCAGGAAACCGGGATGTTCGATACGCAGTATTTT. The encoded protein is CASSQETGMFDTQYF.

This clonotype showed up just a few times. This chain uses TRBV9 with TRBJ2-7; D unclear. Germline CDR1 and CDR2: SGDLS and YYNGEE. The V gene lost 0 bases and the J gene lost 2 bases, with 9 bases spanning the gap. CDR3 length: 14 residues. Here the CDR3 DNA reads TGTGCCAGCAGCGTAGCGGCGGATCCCTACGAGCAGTACTTC. This codes for CASSVAADPYEQYF.

The rearrangement uses TRBV29-1 and TRBJ2-3; the D is unclear. This CDR3 has 14 amino acids. V lost 1 base, J lost 2 bases, and 10 bases lay in between. Germline V gene lookup returns CDR1 SQVTM and CDR2 ANQGSEA. CDR3 sequence: CSVEAALNTDTQYF. CDR3 nucleotides: TGCAGCGTTGAAGCCGCCCTTAACACAGATACGCAGTATTTT.